Sequencing of this T cell receptor beta chain was carried out in a study of blood T cells in healthy people across ages. Study conclusions and caveats: The diversity estimates, figures obtained from one million T cells, were considered underestimates. Long-lived donors carried more naive CD4+ cells and greater diversity than aged donors.

It was with a sample-barcoded 5' primer and a J-beta primer mix that a second PCR of about 7 to 12 cycles was run. TCRdb re-derived calls from the 5' RACE reads in MiXCR, one entry per CDR3 protein. The sample has 1,300,000 or so distinct CDR3 sequences, roughly 59% seen once; the top ten hold more than 6%. Each sample provided at least 6 micrograms of extracted total RNA. Concerning this clonotype itself: The antigen is not known. At one end the junction does not follow the germline gene, possibly because of a read error.

The CDR3 totals 16 residues. The germline CDR1 and CDR2 sequences are LGHNA and YSLEER. The gene calls are TRBV4-3 and TRBJ1-2, with a weak D call TRBD1 (5 bases). The TCR sequence derives from a man in his late teens or twenties in good health. Sequences were obtained from blood. The CDR3 coding sequence is TGCGCCCGCAGCCAAGTGTCGGGGGTCGCTAACTATGGCTACACCTTC. As protein: CARSQVSGVANYGYTF.